The 5 T cell receptor beta chains presented below share a single source sample, sequenced in a study of OX40 agonist ivuxolimab in advanced cancers. Libraries were prepared by immunoSEQ multiplex PCR; TCRdb keeps only in-frame clonotypes and omits some of them. The sample includes over 95,000 clones, around 90% seen only once; the top ten take 0.65% to 0.95%. Material: CD4+ or CD8+ T cells sorted from blood, obtained in a trial of the OX40 agonist ivuxolimab. These receptors all come from an adult with an advanced solid tumor such as melanoma, head and neck, liver or kidney cancer.

Remarks on this clone: An end of the junction differs from the germline gene, which may be a read error. V and J are TRBV6-1 and TRBJ2-4; 9 nucleotides align to TRBD1. Germline V gene data show CDR1 as MNHNS and CDR2 as SASEGT. The CDR3 consists of 16 residues. This CDR3 reads CASREATGQGKNIQYF. The CDR3 DNA reads as TGTGCCAGCAGAGAAGCGACCGGACAGGGGAAAAACATTCAGTACTTC.

This chain connects TRBV30 to TRBJ1-6; the match to TRBD1 covers 7 bases. V lost 4 bases, J lost 6 bases, and 6 bases stayed unmatched. CDR1 is GTSNPN and CDR2 is SVGIG in the germline V gene (reference sequence). CDR3 size: 14 residues. CDR3 amino acids: CAWKTGDFNSPLHF. CDR3 nucleotides: TGTGCCTGGAAAACAGGGGATTTTAATTCACCCCTCCACTTT.

CDR3 nucleotides: TGTGCCAGCAGTCCCCAGGGGGCGCTTGGAACTGAAGCTTTCTTT. It codes for CASSPQGALGTEAFF. The rearrangement joins TRBV27 to TRBJ1-1, with 8 bases matching TRBD1. Germline assignment: CDR1 MNHEY and CDR2 SMNVEV (reference sequence). V dropped 5 bases and J dropped 5; count of bases not matched to a gene: 10. The CDR3 consists of 15 residues.

The CDR3 protein is CASSSAQGDRDGYTF. The CDR3 DNA reads as TGTGCCAGCAGCTCCGCGCAAGGGGACAGGGACGGCTACACCTTC. The chain has TRBV7-2 and TRBJ1-2, with 9 positions matching TRBD1. The trim removed 4 bases at V and 8 bases at J, leaving 11 bases unmatched. The CDR3 has 15 residues. Germline lookup yields CDR1 SGHTA and CDR2 FQGNSA.

J is TRBJ2-3 and V is TRBV18; 10 nucleotides match TRBD1. The CDR3 consists of 15 residues. J was trimmed by 2 bases and V by 3 bases; bases with no gene match: 2. Germline CDR1 is KGHSH and CDR2 is LQKENI. The CDR3 DNA is TGTGCCAGCTCACCCGGGACAGGGGTCACAGATACGCAGTATTTT. This sequence encodes CASSPGTGVTDTQYF.